A single sample gave rise to the 27 T cell receptor beta chains below, sequenced in a study of control samples from healthy donors and cancer patients. Measured with immunoSEQ multiplex PCR; TCRdb has only the in-frame clones, and not every one. This table lists some 180,000 clones. Sequenced: blood. Every receptor here comes from a woman aged 30 to 39 in good health.

The chain couples TRBV6-5 to TRBJ2-7; the match to TRBD1 covers 9 bases. Germline CDR1 reads MNHEY; CDR2 reads SVGAGI. The CDR3 spans 15 residues. J lost 1 base, V lost 5 bases, and 6 bases had no gene match. Written as DNA, the CDR3 is TGTGCCAGCAGTCGAACAGGGGGCGCATCCTACGAGCAGTACTTC. Its translation: CASSRTGGASYEQYF.

V usage is TRBV5-5 and J usage is TRBJ2-2; TRBD1 is a possible D gene (6 bases). Trimming left V 3 bases short and J 0 bases short, with 9 bases between. Germline V gene data show CDR1 as SGHKS and CDR2 as YYEKEE (reference sequence). The CDR3 is made up of 15 amino acids. The CDR3 DNA sequence: TGTGCCAGCAGCTCCCGGACAGCGAACACCGGGGAGCTGTTTTTT. Translating it yields CASSSRTANTGELFF.

V usage is TRBV4-3 and J usage is TRBJ1-2, with TRBD1 matching over 8 bases. Trimming took 0 bases from V and 7 from J; bases not matched to a gene: 13. The germline gives CDR1 LGHNA, CDR2 YSLEER. The CDR3 consists of 17 residues. DNA of the CDR3: TGCGCCAGCAGCCAAGAGTGGCTGGCAGGGGGCGCGAGTGGCTACACCTTC. Protein: CASSQEWLAGGASGYTF.

This sequence joins TRBV21-1 and TRBJ1-6; TRBD1, the table's D call, lacks a check against the DNA. TRBV21-1 is a known pseudogene. CDR3 length equals 21 residues. CDR3 in DNA: TGTGCCAGCAGCAAAGTAGTGGAGGGACAGGGGGTCGGCTCCTATAATTCACCCCTCCACTTT. It is translated as CASSKVVEGQGVGSYNSPLHF.

In DNA form, the CDR3 reads TGTGCCAGTAGGACAGAGAGTTATGGCTACACCTTC. It is translated as CASRTESYGYTF. The J gene is TRBJ1-2, the V gene TRBV19; D possibly corresponds to TRBD1 (5 bases). The V end was cut by 6 bases, the J end by 5 bases, with 10 bases between. The CDR3 has 12 amino acids. Germline CDR1 is LNHDA and CDR2 is SQIVND (reference sequence).

The CDR3 sequence: CASSEFVGSAGYTF. DNA of the CDR3: TGTGCCAGCAGTGAATTTGTGGGCTCGGCGGGCTACACCTTC. This rearrangement joins TRBV2 to TRBJ1-2; D is ambiguous. Germline loops: CDR1 SNHLY, CDR2 FYNNEI. The length of the CDR3 is 14 residues. V lost 2 bases and J lost 8, with 15 bases in between.

In regard to this clone: Relative to the germline gene, one junction end is altered; a read error may explain this. V usage is TRBV6-2 or TRBV6-3 and J usage is TRBJ2-7; 9 bases are shared with TRBD1. The CDR3 is 15 residues long. Germline V gene sequence: CDR1 MNHEY, CDR2 SVGEGT. The CDR3 protein is CASSYLGQGAYEQYF. The CDR3 nucleotides read TGTGCCAGCAGCTACTTGGGACAGGGCGCCTACGAGCAGTACTTC.

The CDR3: CASTTTGYQPQHF. As DNA, the CDR3 is TGTGCCAGCACCACAACAGGGTATCAGCCCCAGCATTTT. The gene calls are TRBV2 and TRBJ1-5, with a weak D call TRBD1 (6 bases). The CDR3 is 13 amino acids. The ends were cut back, 7 bases at V and 5 bases at J, with 12 bases in the middle. Germline CDR1 SNHLY, CDR2 FYNNEI.

This chain links TRBV10-3 with TRBJ1-5, with D possibly TRBD1 on 6 matching bases. The CDR3 covers 12 residues. V was pared by 3 bases and J by 11 bases, with 11 bases between. Germline V CDR1 and CDR2: ENHRY, SYGVKD. The CDR3 nucleotides are TGTGCCATCAGTGACCACGACAGGACCCAGCATTTT. Protein product: CAISDHDRTQHF.

This chain joins TRBV12-5 and TRBJ1-3; no firm D call. The germline CDR1 and CDR2 sequences are LGHNT and FRNRAP. CDR3 length: 12 residues. The ends were cut back, 6 bases at V and 3 bases at J, with 6 bases in the middle. The CDR3 spells CASGGSGNTIYF. CDR3 sequence (DNA): TGTGCTAGTGGGGGCAGTGGAAACACCATATATTTT. Drawing the rest from reference TRBV12-5 and TRBJ1-3, the complete variable domain is DARVTQTPRHKVTEMGQEVTMRCQPILGHNTVFWYRQTMMQGLELLAYFRNRAPLDDSGMPKDRFSAEMPDATLATLKIQPSEPRDSAVYFCASGGSGNTIYFGEGSWLTVV.

This sequence joins TRBV28 and TRBJ1-2, with D tentatively TRBD1 (6 bases). The length of the CDR3 is 17 residues. Germline values: CDR1 MDHEN, CDR2 SYDVKM. Deletions cut 4 bases from V and 3 bases from J, with 21 bases between. CDR3 sequence reads: CASSYLNSQGGDYGYTF. As DNA, the CDR3 is TGTGCCAGCAGTTATCTCAACTCACAGGGTGGGGACTATGGCTACACCTTC.

The chain couples TRBV4-1 to TRBJ1-6; 8 bases line up with TRBD1. CDR1 is MGHRA, CDR2 YSYEKL, per germline. With V trimmed by 1 base and J by 10 bases, 21 bases remained unmatched. CDR3 size: 20 residues. CDR3: CASSQVSGQGTHSLRSPLHF. CDR3 nucleotide sequence: TGCGCCAGCAGCCAAGTTTCAGGACAGGGCACCCATTCCCTCCGCTCACCCCTCCACTTT.

V and J are TRBV4-2 and TRBJ1-2; D is unclear. The CDR3 contains 14 residues. Germline values: CDR1 LGHNA, CDR2 YNFKEQ. The V end was cut by 0 bases, the J end by 4 bases, with 9 bases between. For the CDR3, the DNA is TGTGCCAGCAGCCAAGAGTGGGATGGCTATGGCTACACCTTC. Protein product: CASSQEWDGYGYTF.

This sequence joins TRBV6-5 and TRBJ1-1, with a tentative D call TRBD1 (5 bases). V lost 2 bases, J lost 5 bases, and 9 bases lay in between. The germline CDR1 and CDR2 sequences are MNHEY and SVGAGI. The CDR3 runs to 13 residues. This CDR3 is CASSYTGRTEAFF. The CDR3 region has the DNA TGTGCCAGCAGTTACACAGGAAGGACTGAAGCTTTCTTT.

The J gene is TRBJ2-1, the V gene TRBV5-4; 8 bases are shared with TRBD2. Germline CDR1 reads SGHNT; CDR2 reads YYREEE (reference sequence). This CDR3 contains 17 residues. V trimming: 9 bases; J trimming: 4 bases; junction bases outside the gene matches: 18. This CDR3 reads CATFSGLVNSRYNEQFF. Here the CDR3 DNA reads TGTGCCACTTTCTCGGGACTAGTTAATTCGAGATACAATGAGCAGTTCTTC. Looking up the rest from reference TRBV5-4 and TRBJ2-1 gives the full variable domain: ETGVTQSPTHLIKTRGQQVTLRCSSQSGHNTVSWYQQALGQGPQFIFQYYREEENGRGNFPPRFSGLQFPNYSSELNVNALELDDSALYLCATFSGLVNSRYNEQFFGPGTRLTVL.

The V call is TRBV7-9, the J call TRBJ1-1, with a tentative D call TRBD1 (6 bases). Trimming stripped 4 bases from V and 1 base from J, with 16 bases between. This CDR3 is 16 amino acids long. Germline lookup yields CDR1 SEHNR and CDR2 FQNEAQ (reference sequence). CDR3 region: CASSSLVPGQNTEAFF. The DNA of the CDR3 is TGTGCCAGCAGCTCCTTGGTTCCGGGACAGAACACTGAAGCTTTCTTT.

Regarding this clone: Other DNA sequences of this sample code for an identical CDR3. The chain combines TRBV7-9 with TRBJ1-6; TRBD1 is a possible D gene (5 bases). Looked up from germline, CDR1 is SEHNR and CDR2 is FQNEAQ (reference sequence). The germline V and J ends were trimmed by 0 bases and 10 bases, with 13 bases remaining between them. There are 15 residues in the CDR3. The DNA of the CDR3 is TGTGCCAGCAGCTTAGCGCGGCGGGGGGGATCACCCCTCCACTTT. Translating gives CASSLARRGGSPLHF.

The rearrangement joins TRBV11-2 to TRBJ1-1; D gene ambiguous. V was cut by 2 bases and J by 5 bases, with 9 bases left in between. CDR1 and CDR2 from the germline V gene are SGHAT and FQNNGV. The CDR3 spans 13 residues. CDR3 protein: CASSLWPRTEAFF. In DNA, the CDR3 is TGTGCCAGCAGCTTATGGCCTAGAACTGAAGCTTTCTTT. Full variable domain (outside the CDR3, taken from reference TRBV11-2 and TRBJ1-1): EAGVAQSPRYKIIEKRQSVAFWCNPISGHATLYWYQQILGQGPKLLIQFQNNGVVDDSQLPKDRFSAERLKGVDSTLKIQPAKLEDSAVYLCASSLWPRTEAFFGQGTRLTVV.

This rearrangement joins TRBV7-2 to TRBJ2-2; no firm D call. Trimming left V 7 bases short and J 1 base short, with 10 bases between. CDR1 and CDR2 from the germline V gene are SGHTA and FQGNSA. The CDR3 contains 14 residues. The CDR3, as DNA: TGTGCCAGCACACTCTCAGGGAACACCGGGGAGCTGTTTTTT. Translation: CASTLSGNTGELFF.

The chain is built from TRBV15 and TRBJ2-7; 8 nucleotides match TRBD1. CDR3 size: 17 residues. Germline trimming cut 0 bases from V and 4 bases from J; bases unmatched to any gene: 11. CDR1 is LNHNV, CDR2 YYDKDF, per germline (reference sequence). The CDR3 loop is CATSRDSETGERYEQYF. CDR3 in DNA: TGTGCCACCAGCAGAGATTCAGAGACAGGGGAACGGTACGAGCAGTACTTC.

The chain has TRBV4-2 and TRBJ1-2; 7 bases are shared with TRBD1. This CDR3 has 20 amino acids. Trimming removed 2 bases from V and 2 bases from J; junction bases left unmatched: 20. Germline lookup yields CDR1 LGHNA and CDR2 YNFKEQ. DNA of the CDR3: TGTGCCAGCAGCCAACCGAGGGGGGGGAGACAGGGAGCCCAGAACTATGGCTACACCTTC. It yields the protein CASSQPRGGRQGAQNYGYTF.

V is TRBV5-1 and J is TRBJ1-4; no firm D call. Trimming removed 4 bases at V and 5 bases at J, with 3 bases between. The CDR3 covers 11 residues. Germline-derived CDR1 and CDR2 are SGHRS and YFSETQ. As DNA, the CDR3 is TGCGCCAGCAGCAACAATGAAAAACTGTTTTTT. Its translation is CASSNNEKLFF.

The chain employs TRBV2 and TRBJ2-2; D possibly corresponds to TRBD1 (5 bases). V lost 5 bases and J lost 7, with 8 bases in between. Germline V gene lookup returns CDR1 SNHLY and CDR2 FYNNEI. There are 12 residues in the CDR3. CDR3 region: CASSYRIGELFF. The CDR3 DNA reads TGTGCCAGCAGTTACAGGATCGGGGAGCTGTTTTTT.

The V gene is TRBV12-3 or TRBV12-4, the J gene TRBJ2-5; no reliable D call. This CDR3 has 11 amino acids. V shed 6 bases and J shed 2 bases, with 4 bases lying between them. The chain's CDR3 is CASSHQETQYF. CDR3 nucleotides: TGTGCCAGCAGCCATCAAGAGACCCAGTACTTC.

The chain carries TRBV5-3 and TRBJ1-2, with 7 positions matching TRBD1. TRBV5-3 is an open reading frame whose function is uncertain. Trimming took 4 bases from V and 6 from J; bases not matched to a gene: 6. The CDR3 has 13 amino acids. CDR3 sequence reads: CARSPTGRHGYTF. CDR3 in DNA: TGTGCCAGAAGCCCGACAGGGAGGCATGGCTACACCTTC.

V usage is TRBV2 and J usage is TRBJ2-6; D might be TRBD2 (5 bases). The CDR3 totals 13 residues. The germline CDR1 and CDR2 sequences are SNHLY and FYNNEI. Trimming stripped 10 bases from V and 0 bases from J, with 7 bases between. The CDR3 sequence: CATRGSGANVLTF. CDR3 in DNA: TGTGCCACCCGGGGCTCTGGGGCCAACGTCCTGACTTTC.

The chain uses TRBV2 and TRBJ2-3; tentatively, D is TRBD2 (5 bases). Per the germline V gene, CDR1 is SNHLY and CDR2 is FYNNEI. The CDR3 has 16 residues. Trimming pared 3 bases from V and 2 bases from J, leaving 15 bases between. CDR3 nucleotides: TGTGCCAGCAGTGATACGGGAATATTCCTCACAGATACGCAGTATTTT. It codes for CASSDTGIFLTDTQYF.